This TCR beta chain came from a study of T cell repertoires in cytomegalovirus infection. For the study at large: Recently described HLA-C-restricted plus well-studied HLA-B-restricted CMV epitopes were used. From public TCR beta signatures came an indication of both CMV infection and matching HLA type.

TCRdb passed the reads through MiXCR, listing each CDR3 protein once. The repertoire holds about 830,000 distinct CDR3 sequences, with 30% to 35% as singletons. CDR3 length equals 17 residues. The J segment lost 3 bases and the V segment lost 0 bases, leaving 3 bases of the junction unmatched. Germline loops: CDR1 MNHEY, CDR2 SVGEGT. This clonotype was counted at least ten times. As yet, its antigen is unknown. This receptor was taken from a human donor in good health (CMV status not recorded). Some clones in this sample may be carry-over from other donors' samples. This sequence joins TRBV6-2 or TRBV6-3 and TRBJ1-6; 9 nucleotides line up with TRBD1. Specimen: cultured CD8+ T cells from PBMCs, collected from culture after CMV antigen stimulation. CDR3 amino acids: CASSYSWTGDYNSPLHF. The CDR3 nucleotides are TGTGCCAGCAGTTACTCCTGGACAGGGGACTATAATTCACCCCTCCACTTT.